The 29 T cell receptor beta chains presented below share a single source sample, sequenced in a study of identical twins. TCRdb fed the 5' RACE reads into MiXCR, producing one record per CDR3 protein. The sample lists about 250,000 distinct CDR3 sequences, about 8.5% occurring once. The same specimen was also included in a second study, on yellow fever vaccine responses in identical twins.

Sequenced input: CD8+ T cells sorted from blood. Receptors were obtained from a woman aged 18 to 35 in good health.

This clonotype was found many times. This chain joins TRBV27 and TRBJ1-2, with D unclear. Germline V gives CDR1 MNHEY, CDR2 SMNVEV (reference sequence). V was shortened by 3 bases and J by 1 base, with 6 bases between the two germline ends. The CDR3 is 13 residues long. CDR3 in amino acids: CASSFGLNYGYTF. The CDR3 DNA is TGTGCCAGCAGTTTCGGACTTAACTATGGCTACACCTTC.

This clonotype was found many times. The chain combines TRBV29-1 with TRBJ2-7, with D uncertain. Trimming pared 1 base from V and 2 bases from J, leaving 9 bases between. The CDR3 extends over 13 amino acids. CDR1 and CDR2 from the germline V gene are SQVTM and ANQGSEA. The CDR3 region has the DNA TGCAGCGTTGAAGGCGCGGTTACCTACGAGCAGTACTTC. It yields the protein CSVEGAVTYEQYF.

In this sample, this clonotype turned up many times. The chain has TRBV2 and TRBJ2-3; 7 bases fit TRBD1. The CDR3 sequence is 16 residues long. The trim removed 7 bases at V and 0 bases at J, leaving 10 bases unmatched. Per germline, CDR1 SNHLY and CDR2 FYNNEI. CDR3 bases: TGTGCCAGCAAGCTACCGGGACAGCGGAGCACAGATACGCAGTATTTT. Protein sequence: CASKLPGQRSTDTQYF. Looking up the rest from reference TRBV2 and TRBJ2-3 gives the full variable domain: EPEVTQTPSHQVTQMGQEVILRCVPISNHLYFYWYRQILGQKVEFLVSFYNNEISEKSEIFDDQFSVERPDGSNFTLKIRSTKLEDSAMYFCASKLPGQRSTDTQYFGPGTRLTVL.

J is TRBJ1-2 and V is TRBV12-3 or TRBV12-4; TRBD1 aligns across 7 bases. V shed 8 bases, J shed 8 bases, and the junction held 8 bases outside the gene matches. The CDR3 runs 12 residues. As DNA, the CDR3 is TGTGCCAGCGGATCAGGGGGGCGCGGCTACACCTTC. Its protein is CASGSGGRGYTF.

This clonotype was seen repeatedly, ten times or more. The CDR3 spells CSVGGIGEQFF. The CDR3 DNA reads TGCAGCGTTGGAGGAATTGGTGAGCAGTTCTTC. The chain links TRBV29-1 to TRBJ2-1, with unresolved D. The CDR3 runs to 11 residues. The V end was cut by 4 bases, the J end by 9 bases, with 10 bases between. Germline lookup yields CDR1 SQVTM and CDR2 ANQGSEA.

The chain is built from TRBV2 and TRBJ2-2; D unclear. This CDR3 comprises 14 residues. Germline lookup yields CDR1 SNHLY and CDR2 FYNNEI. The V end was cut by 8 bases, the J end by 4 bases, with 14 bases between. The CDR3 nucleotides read TGTGCCAGCTTAACGGGCGTCGGCACCGGGGAGCTGTTTTTT. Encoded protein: CASLTGVGTGELFF.

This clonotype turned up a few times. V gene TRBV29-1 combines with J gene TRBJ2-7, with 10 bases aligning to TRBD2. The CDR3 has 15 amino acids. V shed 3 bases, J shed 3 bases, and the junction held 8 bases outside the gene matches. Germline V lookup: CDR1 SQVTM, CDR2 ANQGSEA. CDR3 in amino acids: CSVDGGLAGVYEQYF. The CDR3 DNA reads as TGCAGCGTTGACGGGGGGCTAGCGGGGGTCTACGAGCAGTACTTC.

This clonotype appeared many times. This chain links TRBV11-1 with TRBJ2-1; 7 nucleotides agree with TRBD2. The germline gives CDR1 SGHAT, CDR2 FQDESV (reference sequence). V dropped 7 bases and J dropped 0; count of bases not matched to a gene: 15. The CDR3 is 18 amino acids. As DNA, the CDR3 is TGTGCCAGCAAAGGGGCTAGCGGCCCCGAGAGCTCCTACAATGAGCAGTTCTTC. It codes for CASKGASGPESSYNEQFF. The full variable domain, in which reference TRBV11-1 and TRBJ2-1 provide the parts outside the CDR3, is EAEVAQSPRYKITEKSQAVAFWCDPISGHATLYWYRQILGQGPELLVQFQDESVVDDSQLPKDRFSAERLKGVDSTLKIQPAELGDSAMYLCASKGASGPESSYNEQFFGPGTRLTVL.

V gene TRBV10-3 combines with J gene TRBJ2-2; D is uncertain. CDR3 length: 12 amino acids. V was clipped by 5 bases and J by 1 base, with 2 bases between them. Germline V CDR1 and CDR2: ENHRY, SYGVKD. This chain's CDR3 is CAISKNTGELFF. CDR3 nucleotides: TGTGCCATCAGTAAGAACACCGGGGAGCTGTTTTTT.

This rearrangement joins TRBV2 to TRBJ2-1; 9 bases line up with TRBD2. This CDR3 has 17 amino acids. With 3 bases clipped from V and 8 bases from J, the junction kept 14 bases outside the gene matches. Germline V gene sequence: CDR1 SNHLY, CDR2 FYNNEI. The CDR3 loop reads CASSDAGGPEAIYEQFF. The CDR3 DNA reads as TGTGCCAGCAGTGACGCGGGAGGGCCAGAAGCTATCTATGAGCAGTTCTTC. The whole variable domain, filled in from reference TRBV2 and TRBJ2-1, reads EPEVTQTPSHQVTQMGQEVILRCVPISNHLYFYWYRQILGQKVEFLVSFYNNEISEKSEIFDDQFSVERPDGSNFTLKIRSTKLEDSAMYFCASSDAGGPEAIYEQFFGPGTRLTVL.

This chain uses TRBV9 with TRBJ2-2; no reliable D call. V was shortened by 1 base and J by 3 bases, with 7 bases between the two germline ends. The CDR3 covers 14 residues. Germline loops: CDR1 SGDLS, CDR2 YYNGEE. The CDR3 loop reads CASSVIEDTGELFF. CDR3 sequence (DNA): TGTGCCAGCAGCGTAATAGAAGACACCGGGGAGCTGTTTTTT. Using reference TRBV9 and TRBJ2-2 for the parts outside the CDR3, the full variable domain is DSGVTQTPKHLITATGQRVTLRCSPRSGDLSVYWYQQSLDQGLQFLIQYYNGEERAKGNILERFSAQQFPDLHSELNLSSLELGDSALYFCASSVIEDTGELFFGEGSRLTVL.

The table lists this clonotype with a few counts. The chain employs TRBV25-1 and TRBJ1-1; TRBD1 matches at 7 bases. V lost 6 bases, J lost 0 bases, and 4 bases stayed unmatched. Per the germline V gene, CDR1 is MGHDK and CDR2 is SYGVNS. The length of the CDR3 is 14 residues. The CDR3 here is CASRRQGMNTEAFF. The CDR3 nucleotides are TGTGCCAGCAGACGACAGGGTATGAACACTGAAGCTTTCTTT. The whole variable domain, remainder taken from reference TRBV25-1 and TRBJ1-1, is EADIYQTPRYLVIGTGKKITLECSQTMGHDKMYWYQQDPGMELHLIHYSYGVNSTEKGDLSSESTVSRIRTEHFPLTLESARPSHTSQYLCASRRQGMNTEAFFGQGTRLTVV.

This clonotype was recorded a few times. The CDR3 is CASRGQGANEQFF. For the CDR3, the DNA is TGTGCCAGCAGGGGACAGGGGGCAAATGAGCAGTTCTTC. V and J are TRBV9 and TRBJ2-1; 12 bases align to TRBD1. V was pared by 5 bases and J by 7 bases, with 1 base of the junction left unmatched. Germline V CDR1 and CDR2: SGDLS, YYNGEE. The CDR3 has 13 residues.

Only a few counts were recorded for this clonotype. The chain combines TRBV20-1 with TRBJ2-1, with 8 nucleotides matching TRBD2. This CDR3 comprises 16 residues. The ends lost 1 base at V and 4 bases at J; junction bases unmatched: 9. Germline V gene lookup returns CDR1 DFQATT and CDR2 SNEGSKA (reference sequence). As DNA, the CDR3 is TGCAGTGCTAGAGGGACGGTTCTAGCGGGTTACAATGAGCAGTTCTTC. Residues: CSARGTVLAGYNEQFF.

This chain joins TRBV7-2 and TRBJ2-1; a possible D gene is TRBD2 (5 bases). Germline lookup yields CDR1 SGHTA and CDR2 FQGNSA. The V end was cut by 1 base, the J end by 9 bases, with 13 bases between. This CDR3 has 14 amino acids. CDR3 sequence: CASSLDLIAIEQFF. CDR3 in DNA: TGTGCCAGCAGCTTAGATTTAATAGCGATTGAGCAGTTCTTC.

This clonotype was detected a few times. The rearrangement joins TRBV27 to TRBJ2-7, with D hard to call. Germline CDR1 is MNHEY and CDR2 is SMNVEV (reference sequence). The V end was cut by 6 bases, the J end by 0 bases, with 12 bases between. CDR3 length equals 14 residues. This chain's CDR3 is CASSPEMGSYEQYF. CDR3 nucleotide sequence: TGTGCCAGCAGCCCGGAGATGGGCTCCTACGAGCAGTACTTC.

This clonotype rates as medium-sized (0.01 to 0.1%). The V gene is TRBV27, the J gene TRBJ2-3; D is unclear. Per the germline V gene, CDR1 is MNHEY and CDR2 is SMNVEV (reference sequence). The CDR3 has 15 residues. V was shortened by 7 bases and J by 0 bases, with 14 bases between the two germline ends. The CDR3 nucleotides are TGTGCCAGCATGGCCAGCATCGATAGCACAGATACGCAGTATTTT. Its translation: CASMASIDSTDTQYF.

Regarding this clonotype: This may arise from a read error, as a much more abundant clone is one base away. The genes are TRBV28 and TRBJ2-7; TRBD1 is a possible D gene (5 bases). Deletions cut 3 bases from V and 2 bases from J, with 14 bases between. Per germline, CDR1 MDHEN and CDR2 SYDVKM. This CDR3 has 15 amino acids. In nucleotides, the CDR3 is TGTGCCAGCAGTTTGGCAGGGAAGAGCCCCTACGAGCAGTACTTC. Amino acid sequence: CASSLAGKSPYEQYF.

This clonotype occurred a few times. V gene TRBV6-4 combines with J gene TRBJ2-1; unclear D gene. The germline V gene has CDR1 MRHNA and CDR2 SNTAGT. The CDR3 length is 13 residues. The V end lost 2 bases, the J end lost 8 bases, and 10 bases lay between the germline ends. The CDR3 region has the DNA TGTGCCAGCAGTGACGGGGATTCGGATGAGCAGTTCTTC. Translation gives CASSDGDSDEQFF.

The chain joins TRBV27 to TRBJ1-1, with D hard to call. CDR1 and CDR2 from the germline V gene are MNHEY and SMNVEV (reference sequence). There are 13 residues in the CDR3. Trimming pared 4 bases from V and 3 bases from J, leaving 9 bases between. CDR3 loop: CASSSWVDTEAFF. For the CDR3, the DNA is TGTGCCAGCAGTTCCTGGGTGGACACTGAAGCTTTCTTT.

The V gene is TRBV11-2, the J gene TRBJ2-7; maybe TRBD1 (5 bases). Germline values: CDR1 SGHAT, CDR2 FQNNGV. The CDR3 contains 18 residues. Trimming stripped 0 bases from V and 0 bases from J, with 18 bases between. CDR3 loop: CASSLDPNGHITSYEQYF. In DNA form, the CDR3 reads TGTGCCAGCAGCTTAGATCCCAATGGACACATTACCTCCTACGAGCAGTACTTC.

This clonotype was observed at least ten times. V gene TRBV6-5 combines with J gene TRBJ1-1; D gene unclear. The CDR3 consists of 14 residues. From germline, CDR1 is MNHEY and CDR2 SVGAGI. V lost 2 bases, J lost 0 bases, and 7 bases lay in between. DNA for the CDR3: TGTGCCAGCAGTTACGAAAGCCTGAACACTGAAGCTTTCTTT. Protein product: CASSYESLNTEAFF.

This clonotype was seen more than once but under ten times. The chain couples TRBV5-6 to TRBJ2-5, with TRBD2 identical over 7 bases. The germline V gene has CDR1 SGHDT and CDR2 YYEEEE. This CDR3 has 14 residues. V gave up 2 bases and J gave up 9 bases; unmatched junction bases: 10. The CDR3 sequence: CASSFGTASGAQYF. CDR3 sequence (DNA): TGTGCCAGCAGCTTTGGAACCGCCAGCGGGGCCCAGTACTTC.

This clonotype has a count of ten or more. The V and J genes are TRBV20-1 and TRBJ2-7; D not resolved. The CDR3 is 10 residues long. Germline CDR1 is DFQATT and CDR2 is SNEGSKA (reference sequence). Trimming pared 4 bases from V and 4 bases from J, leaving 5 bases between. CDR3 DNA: TGCAGTGCTAAAGATTACGAGCAGTACTTC. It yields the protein CSAKDYEQYF.

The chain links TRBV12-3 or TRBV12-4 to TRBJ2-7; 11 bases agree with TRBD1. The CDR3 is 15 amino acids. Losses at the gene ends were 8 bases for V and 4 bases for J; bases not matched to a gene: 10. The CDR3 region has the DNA TGTGCCAGCGGCTTGGGGACAGGGGGGAGATACGAGCAGTACTTC. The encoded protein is CASGLGTGGRYEQYF.

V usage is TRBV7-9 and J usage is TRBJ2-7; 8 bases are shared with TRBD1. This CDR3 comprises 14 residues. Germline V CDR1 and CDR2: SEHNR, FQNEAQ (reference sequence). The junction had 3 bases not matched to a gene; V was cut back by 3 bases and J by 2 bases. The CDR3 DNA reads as TGTGCCAGCAGCTTCGACAGGGGTACCTACGAGCAGTACTTC. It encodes CASSFDRGTYEQYF.

Written as DNA, the CDR3 is TGTGCCAGCAGCCAATCTATTAACGGGAGGGGAGATACGCAGTATTTT. Translating it yields CASSQSINGRGDTQYF. The chain is built from TRBV14 and TRBJ2-3, with TRBD2 matching 8 bases. V lost 2 bases to trimming and J lost 5 bases; unmatched junction nucleotides: 9. From germline, CDR1 is SGHDN and CDR2 FVKESK. This CDR3 contains 16 residues.

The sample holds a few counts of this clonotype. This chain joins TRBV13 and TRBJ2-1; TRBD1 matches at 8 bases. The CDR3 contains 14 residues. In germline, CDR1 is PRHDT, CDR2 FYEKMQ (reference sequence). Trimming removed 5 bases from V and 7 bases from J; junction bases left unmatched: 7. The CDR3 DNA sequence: TGTGCCAGCAGCCGCAGACAGGGGATGAATGAGCAGTTCTTC. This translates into CASSRRQGMNEQFF.

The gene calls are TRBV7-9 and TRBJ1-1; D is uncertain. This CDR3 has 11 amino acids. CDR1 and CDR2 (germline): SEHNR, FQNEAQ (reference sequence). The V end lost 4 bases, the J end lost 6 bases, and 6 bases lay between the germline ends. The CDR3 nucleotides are TGTGCCAGCAGCTATGGGCCTGAAGCTTTCTTT. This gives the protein CASSYGPEAFF.